Included here is one TCR beta chain sequence, with context. This entry belongs to a study of blood T cells in healthy people across ages. Donors were systemically healthy Caucasian individuals from Russia aged about 6 to 95 years. Isolation per sample recovered at least 6 million PBMCs. Alongside a J-beta primer mix, a sample-barcoded 5' primer served in a second PCR lasting about 6 to 12 cycles. Sequencing recovered at least 2.5 million CDR3-containing paired-end reads from each sample. TCRdb recomputed calls from the 5' RACE reads with MiXCR, one row per CDR3 protein. Among over 600,000 distinct CDR3 sequences listed, about half were seen once. V shed 5 bases, J shed 0 bases, and the junction held 8 bases outside the gene matches. The CDR3 consists of 18 residues. The germline gives CDR1 SGHTA, CDR2 FQGNSA.

The material sequenced was blood. The source is a man aged 80 or over in good health. The chain joins TRBV7-2 to TRBJ2-2, with TRBD2 identical over 11 bases. The chain's CDR3 is CASSEGTSGSANTGELFF. CDR3 sequence (DNA): TGTGCCAGCAGCGAAGGGACTAGCGGATCCGCGAACACCGGGGAGCTGTTTTTT.